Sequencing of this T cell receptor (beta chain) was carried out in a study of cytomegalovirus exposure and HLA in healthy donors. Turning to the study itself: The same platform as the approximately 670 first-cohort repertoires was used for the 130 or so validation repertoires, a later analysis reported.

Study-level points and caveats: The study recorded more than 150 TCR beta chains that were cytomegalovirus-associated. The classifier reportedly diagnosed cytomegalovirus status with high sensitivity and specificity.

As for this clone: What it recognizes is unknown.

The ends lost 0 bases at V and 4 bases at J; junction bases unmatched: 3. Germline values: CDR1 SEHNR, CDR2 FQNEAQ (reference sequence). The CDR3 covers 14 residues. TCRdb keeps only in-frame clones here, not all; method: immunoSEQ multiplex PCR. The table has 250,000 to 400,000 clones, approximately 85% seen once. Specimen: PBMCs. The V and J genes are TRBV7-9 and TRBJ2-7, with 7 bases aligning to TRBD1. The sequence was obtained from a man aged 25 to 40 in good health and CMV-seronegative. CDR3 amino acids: CASSLADRVYEQYF. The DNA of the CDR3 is TGTGCCAGCAGCTTAGCTGACAGGGTATACGAGCAGTACTTC.